These 7 T cell receptor beta chains share one sample of origin, sequenced in a study of cytomegalovirus exposure and HLA in healthy donors. Some clones are missing from TCRdb's copy, which holds only in-frame ones; the method was immunoSEQ multiplex PCR. This sample has under 140,000 clones, with 70% to 90% found just once. Sample: PBMCs. These receptors were obtained from a woman aged 30 to 39 in good health and CMV-seropositive.

This clone was found a few times. V usage is TRBV19 and J usage is TRBJ1-5, with D uncertain. This CDR3 has 16 amino acids. V lost 1 base, J lost 2 bases, and 12 bases lay in between. CDR1 LNHDA and CDR2 SQIVND come from the germline V gene (reference sequence). The chain's CDR3 is CASSIGGGRGNQPQHF. The CDR3 nucleotides read TGTGCCAGTAGTATAGGTGGAGGTCGGGGCAATCAGCCCCAGCATTTT.

The chain joins TRBV7-9 to TRBJ2-1; 9 nucleotides align to TRBD2. From germline, CDR1 is SEHNR and CDR2 FQNEAQ (reference sequence). V was pared by 3 bases and J by 7 bases, with 7 bases of the junction left unmatched. The CDR3 is made up of 15 amino acids. CDR3 sequence: CASSFSAGGDNEQFF. CDR3 coding DNA: TGTGCCAGCAGCTTCTCAGCGGGGGGAGATAATGAGCAGTTCTTC.

The rearrangement links TRBV10-3 to TRBJ1-4, with TRBD1 matching 8 bases. Trimming cost V 4 bases and J 8 bases; bases outside gene matches: 6. The CDR3 is 14 residues long. Germline assignment: CDR1 ENHRY and CDR2 SYGVKD. The CDR3 nucleotides are TGTGCCATCAGTGGGACAGGGATAGGAGAAAAACTGTTTTTT. It is translated as CAISGTGIGEKLFF.

V usage is TRBV15 and J usage is TRBJ2-7; tentative D call: TRBD1 (6 bases). Trimming cost V 0 bases and J 1 base, with 10 bases left between them. The CDR3 covers 15 residues. Germline CDR1 and CDR2: LNHNV and YYDKDF (reference sequence). CDR3: CATSRDSRGSYEQYF. CDR3 nucleotides: TGTGCCACCAGCAGAGATAGCAGGGGATCCTACGAGCAGTACTTC.

This clone occurred a few times. This chain joins TRBV11-1 and TRBJ2-7; no definite D call. This CDR3 region has 13 residues. Trimming removed 3 bases at V and 2 bases at J, with 8 bases between. Germline-derived CDR1 and CDR2 are SGHAT and FQDESV (reference sequence). The CDR3 spells CASSFDGAYEQYF. In DNA form, the CDR3 reads TGTGCCAGCAGCTTTGACGGAGCCTACGAGCAGTACTTC.

This clone appeared a few times. The rearrangement joins TRBV7-3 to TRBJ1-1, with TRBD1 as a possible D gene (6 bases). V was cut by 2 bases and J by 4 bases, with 14 bases left in between. The CDR3 has 15 residues. Germline CDR1 SGHTA, CDR2 FQGTGA. The CDR3 region has the DNA TGTGCCAGCAGCTTATCGGCAGGGGTCAGCACTGAAGCTTTCTTT. Residues: CASSLSAGVSTEAFF.

The table lists this clone with a count of one. The rearrangement uses TRBV4-3 and TRBJ1-4, with 7 bases aligning to TRBD1. Germline lookup yields CDR1 LGHNA and CDR2 YSLEER. The CDR3 is made up of 16 amino acids. J was trimmed by 8 bases and V by 0 bases; bases with no gene match: 9. CDR3 DNA sequence: TGCGCCAGCAGCCAAGATCTTCGACAGGGCGGAGAAAAACTGTTTTTT. It translates to CASSQDLRQGGEKLFF.